Following are 9 T cell receptor beta chains from one sample sequenced in a study of T cell repertoires in cytomegalovirus infection. Antigen specificity for these receptors is unknown. From the reads, TCRdb called clonotypes with MiXCR, one entry per CDR3 protein. The sample holds about 890,000 distinct CDR3 sequences, around 32% seen once. Sequenced here: cultured CD8+ T cells from PBMCs, sampled from culture after CMV antigen stimulation. These receptors originate from a human donor in good health (CMV status not recorded). Some clones in this sample may be carry-over from other donors' samples.

This clonotype showed up just a few times. The chain combines TRBV28 with TRBJ1-5, with a weak D call TRBD1 (5 bases). With 4 bases removed from V and 3 bases from J, the gap between germline ends came to 10 bases. CDR1 and CDR2 (germline): MDHEN, SYDVKM. This CDR3 is built from 14 residues. The CDR3 region is CASSWDGSNQPQHF. In DNA form, the CDR3 reads TGTGCCAGCAGTTGGGACGGATCCAATCAGCCCCAGCATTTT. The whole variable domain, filled in from reference TRBV28 and TRBJ1-5, reads DVKVTQSSRYLVKRTGEKVFLECVQDMDHENMFWYRQDPGLGLRLIYFSYDVKMKEKGDIPEGYSVSREKKERFSLILESASTNQTSMYLCASSWDGSNQPQHFGDGTRLSIL.

About this clonotype: Just one base apart from a much larger clone, this may be a read error. The J gene is TRBJ2-1, the V gene TRBV12-3 or TRBV12-4, with D unclear. This CDR3 has 14 residues. CDR3 protein: CTSSLGYTYNEQFF. The CDR3 coding sequence is TGTACCAGCAGTTTGGGATACACCTACAATGAGCAGTTCTTC.

In DNA form, the CDR3 reads TGTGCCAGCAGCATTCTAGCAAATACGCAGTATTTT. It translates to CASSILANTQYF. The chain links TRBV12-3 or TRBV12-4 to TRBJ2-3; a weak D match, TRBD2 (5 bases). The CDR3 extends over 12 amino acids. V shed 6 bases and J shed 7 bases, with 11 bases lying between them.

This chain links TRBV27 with TRBJ2-5; D remains ambiguous. V lost 5 bases, J lost 7 bases, and 20 bases lay in between. Germline CDR1 and CDR2: MNHEY and SMNVEV (reference sequence). This CDR3 has 15 amino acids. The CDR3 region is CASSPNVGRARTQYF. CDR3 bases: TGTGCCAGCAGTCCGAACGTCGGACGGGCCAGGACCCAGTACTTC.

This chain joins TRBV11-2 and TRBJ2-3; 10 positions match TRBD2. The J segment lost 4 bases and the V segment lost 8 bases, leaving 21 bases of the junction unmatched. Per germline, CDR1 SGHAT and CDR2 FQNNGV. The CDR3 length is 19 residues. This CDR3 is CASQIKRTSGRGKPDTQYF. In DNA form, the CDR3 reads TGTGCCAGCCAAATTAAAAGGACGAGCGGGAGGGGGAAACCAGATACGCAGTATTTT.

This clonotype occurred once. V usage is TRBV10-3 and J usage is TRBJ2-7; TRBD1 might be the D (6 bases). The germline V gene has CDR1 ENHRY and CDR2 SYGVKD. The V gene lost 7 bases and the J gene lost 1 base, with 17 bases spanning the gap. This CDR3 has 15 amino acids. The CDR3 loop is CAITRKSGESYEQYF. CDR3 sequence (DNA): TGTGCCATCACCCGGAAGTCAGGGGAGTCCTACGAGCAGTACTTC.

The chain couples TRBV29-1 to TRBJ1-1, with TRBD1 identical over 9 bases. The CDR3 contains 11 residues. Trimming removed 7 bases from V and 6 bases from J; junction bases left unmatched: 3. Germline loops: CDR1 SQVTM, CDR2 ANQGSEA. CDR3 region: CSGYRGPEAFF. The DNA for the CDR3 is TGCAGCGGTTACAGGGGGCCTGAAGCTTTCTTT. The variable domain in full, completed from reference TRBV29-1 and TRBJ1-1, reads SAVISQKPSRDICQRGTSLTIQCQVDSQVTMMFWYRQQPGQSLTLIATANQGSEATYESGFVIDKFPISRPNLTFSTLTVSNMSPEDSSIYLCSGYRGPEAFFGQGTRLTVV.

The chain joins TRBV6-2 or TRBV6-3 to TRBJ2-3; TRBD2 aligns across 8 bases. There are 14 residues in the CDR3. Germline values: CDR1 MNHEY, CDR2 SVGEGT. Losses at the gene ends were 5 bases for V and 4 bases for J; bases not matched to a gene: 5. The CDR3 protein is CASSLGGAADTQYF. CDR3 DNA sequence: TGTGCCAGCAGTCTCGGGGGGGCCGCAGATACGCAGTATTTT.

The gene calls are TRBV27 and TRBJ2-3; D not resolved. The CDR3 sequence is 17 residues long. Germline CDR1 is MNHEY and CDR2 is SMNVEV (reference sequence). V lost 1 base and J lost 1, with 15 bases in between. DNA of the CDR3: TGTGCCAGCAGTTTATTAAGTTCCTGGACGGGCACAGATACGCAGTATTTT. It yields the protein CASSLLSSWTGTDTQYF.